This passage covers 29 T cell receptor beta chains from one sample sequenced in a study of human T cells and chemical hapten exposure (dated by TCRdb to 2020 to 2023). Libraries were built with RACE. Sequencing was performed on a NextSeq 500. TCRdb's own reprocessing of the public reads used fastp at Q25 and MiXCR and kept productive beta chains. Rows with a matching CDR3 protein are joined into one entry that keeps the most common DNA and genes. Within this sample are approximately 320,000 distinct CDR3 sequences, with around 5.5% of them counted one time only. The ten largest clones add up to about 8.7% of the sample. This sample's time point label indicates: pre-sensitization, week 0. What the treatment or condition label conveys for this sample: therapeutic diphenylcyclopropenone sensitization with weekly scalp DPC. The material was whole blood, obtained in connection with sensitization to the hapten diphenylcyclopropenone (DPC). The receptor source for this set is a woman between 18 and 29 years old with alopecia areata. Some clones in this sample may be carry-over from other donors' samples.

This clonotype was seen many times. The chain has TRBV2 and TRBJ1-5, with D maybe TRBD1 (5 bases). Trimming left V 1 base short and J 3 bases short, with 13 bases between. The CDR3 is 16 residues long. In germline, CDR1 is SNHLY, CDR2 FYNNEI. This chain's CDR3 is CASSEGGLGLNQPQHF. CDR3 bases: TGTGCCAGCAGTGAAGGGGGGTTAGGACTCAATCAGCCCCAGCATTTT.

This clonotype was observed a handful of times. The chain joins TRBV3-1 to TRBJ2-1; D possibly corresponds to TRBD1 (6 bases). Germline CDR1 reads LGHDT; CDR2 reads YNNKEL (reference sequence). The CDR3 is made up of 14 amino acids. The V end was cut by 6 bases, the J end by 4 bases, with 13 bases between. For the CDR3, the DNA is TGTGCCAGCAGTCTAAACAGGGATTACAATGAGCAGTTCTTC. Protein sequence: CASSLNRDYNEQFF.

Many counts were recorded for this clonotype. The V and J genes are TRBV12-3 or TRBV12-4 and TRBJ1-4; 10 positions match TRBD1. Trimming took 3 bases from V and 6 from J; bases not matched to a gene: 1. The CDR3 runs to 14 residues. The CDR3 DNA follows: TGTGCCAGCAGTTTCGGGACAGGGGATGAAAAACTGTTTTTT. Its protein product is CASSFGTGDEKLFF.

The rearrangement links TRBV6-1 to TRBJ2-7; the match to TRBD1 covers 11 bases. This CDR3 contains 16 residues. V lost 5 bases, J lost 2 bases, and 8 bases stayed unmatched. In germline, CDR1 is MNHNS, CDR2 SASEGT. CDR3 sequence: CASSTRTGGRTYEQYF. The CDR3 DNA reads TGTGCCAGCAGTACCCGGACAGGGGGCAGGACCTACGAGCAGTACTTC.

This clonotype was found a few times. The chain combines TRBV12-3 or TRBV12-4 with TRBJ1-2; D possibly corresponds to TRBD1 (5 bases). The ends were cut back, 4 bases at V and 4 bases at J, with 10 bases in the middle. The CDR3 spans 13 residues. The DNA of the CDR3 is TGTGCCAGCAGTTGGGGGACGGGCTATGGCTACACCTTC. Protein: CASSWGTGYGYTF.

This clonotype was seen many times. The CDR3 sequence: CASSRGQGHNQPQHF. The CDR3, as DNA: TGTGCCAGCAGTAGGGGACAGGGGCATAATCAGCCCCAGCATTTT. This chain connects TRBV6-1 to TRBJ1-5; 10 bases map to TRBD1. The CDR3 length is 15 residues. The V gene's germline CDR1 is MNHNS and CDR2 SASEGT. With 5 bases clipped from V and 4 bases from J, the junction kept 5 bases outside the gene matches.

About this clonotype itself: This sequence may be a read error, since a much larger clone differs from it by one base. The rearrangement joins TRBV6-5 to TRBJ2-1; 9 bases are shared with TRBD1. The germline V gene has CDR1 MNHEY and CDR2 SVGAGI. V was clipped by 0 bases and J by 7 bases; unmatched bases: 16. This CDR3 contains 19 residues. The CDR3: CASSYSAFPDRGPSNEQFF. CDR3 nucleotides: TGTGCCAGCAGTTACTCTGCCTTCCCGGACAGGGGCCCGTCTAATGAGCAGTTCTTC.

This sequence joins TRBV27 and TRBJ1-2, with a possible D match to TRBD1 (6 bases). The V and J ends lost 4 bases and 4 bases respectively, with 16 bases between them. Per the germline V gene, CDR1 is MNHEY and CDR2 is SMNVEV (reference sequence). There are 15 residues in the CDR3. The CDR3 loop is CASSSNRGRGYGYTF. The CDR3 DNA is TGTGCCAGCAGTTCTAATCGAGGCAGGGGCTATGGCTACACCTTC.

The rearrangement uses TRBV9 and TRBJ2-2; D unresolved. The CDR3 sequence is 13 residues long. In germline, CDR1 is SGDLS, CDR2 YYNGEE. Between the trimmed V and J ends, which lost 0 bases and 3 bases, there was a span of 3 bases. The CDR3 loop reads CASSVAYTGELFF. The CDR3 coding sequence is TGTGCCAGCAGCGTAGCGTACACCGGGGAGCTGTTTTTT.

The chain recombines TRBV6-5 with TRBJ1-1; no clear D. Germline CDR1 reads MNHEY; CDR2 reads SVGAGI. The CDR3 totals 19 residues. The V gene lost 2 bases and the J gene lost 2 bases, with 24 bases spanning the gap. CDR3 sequence reads: CASSYVGLGSNFPNTEAFF. DNA of the CDR3: TGTGCCAGCAGTTACGTAGGTTTGGGCAGCAACTTTCCTAACACTGAAGCTTTCTTT.

This clonotype turned up a few times. V usage is TRBV7-9 and J usage is TRBJ2-7, with TRBD1 identical over 8 bases. CDR3 length equals 14 residues. The V and J ends lost 2 bases and 3 bases, in that order; junction bases with no gene match: 3. CDR1 SEHNR and CDR2 FQNEAQ come from the germline V gene (reference sequence). For the CDR3, the DNA is TGTGCCAGCAGCTTACCGGGACAGGTCTACGAGCAGTACTTC. It specifies CASSLPGQVYEQYF.

This clonotype was seen ten or more times. The chain joins TRBV10-3 to TRBJ2-7; TRBD1 is a possible D gene (6 bases). CDR3 length: 14 residues. Trimming removed 0 bases at V and 5 bases at J, with 11 bases between. Germline CDR1 reads ENHRY; CDR2 reads SYGVKD. CDR3 DNA: TGTGCCATCAGTGAGTCCAGGGGACCGGACGAGCAGTACTTC. The encoded protein is CAISESRGPDEQYF.

The table lists this clonotype with a few counts. The chain recombines TRBV5-6 with TRBJ1-1; D uncertain. CDR3 size: 13 residues. The V gene's germline CDR1 is SGHDT and CDR2 YYEEEE. V gave up 4 bases and J gave up 7 bases, with 14 bases separating them. For the CDR3, the DNA is TGTGCCAGCAGCGGGTTGATGGACCGTGAAGCTTTCTTT. As protein: CASSGLMDREAFF.

In this sample, this clonotype turned up many times. The chain employs TRBV29-1 and TRBJ1-1; tentative D call: TRBD1 (6 bases). Germline V gene data show CDR1 as SQVTM and CDR2 as ANQGSEA. This CDR3 has 14 amino acids. The V and J ends lost 5 bases and 0 bases respectively, with 13 bases between them. The CDR3 spells CSVSLGAVNTEAFF. CDR3 nucleotide sequence: TGCAGCGTTTCACTGGGGGCAGTGAACACTGAAGCTTTCTTT.

The sample holds many counts of this clonotype. The chain uses TRBV6-5 and TRBJ2-1; 7 positions match TRBD2. This CDR3 region has 13 residues. The J segment lost 4 bases and the V segment lost 8 bases, leaving 5 bases of the junction unmatched. Germline V lookup: CDR1 MNHEY, CDR2 SVGAGI. CDR3 in amino acids: CASRGAGYNEQFF. The CDR3 DNA follows: TGTGCCAGCCGGGGAGCGGGGTACAATGAGCAGTTCTTC.

This clonotype was seen at least ten times. The V gene is TRBV6-1, the J gene TRBJ2-3, with 15 bases lining up with TRBD2. The CDR3 sequence is 16 residues long. Germline V gene data show CDR1 as MNHNS and CDR2 as SASEGT. Trimming at V came to 4 bases and at J to 4 bases, leaving 3 bases not matched to a gene. CDR3 protein: CASSGTSGGASDTQYF. CDR3 coding DNA: TGTGCCAGCAGTGGGACTAGCGGGGGGGCCTCAGATACGCAGTATTTT.

The V gene is TRBV11-2, the J gene TRBJ1-1; tentative D call: TRBD1 (6 bases). Germline CDR1 and CDR2: SGHAT and FQNNGV. The CDR3 covers 13 residues. V gave up 5 bases and J gave up 4 bases, with 11 bases separating them. CDR3 residues: CASSRQVSTEAFF. The CDR3, as DNA: TGTGCCAGCAGCCGACAGGTTAGCACTGAAGCTTTCTTT.

This clonotype came up a few times. The chain combines TRBV6-5 with TRBJ1-5; D remains unclear. This CDR3 is 14 amino acids long. The V and J ends lost 6 bases and 1 base respectively, with 10 bases between them. Germline CDR1 and CDR2: MNHEY and SVGAGI. The CDR3 nucleotides are TGTGCCAGCAGCTTAACTTACAGCAATCAGCCCCAGCATTTT. Its translation: CASSLTYSNQPQHF.

There are many counts of this clonotype. V usage is TRBV7-2 and J usage is TRBJ1-2; D gene uncertain. The CDR3 length is 13 residues. V was cut by 5 bases and J by 4 bases, with 11 bases left in between. Germline values: CDR1 SGHTA, CDR2 FQGNSA. In DNA form, the CDR3 reads TGTGCCAGCAGCCCCGACTGGAGCTATGGCTACACCTTC. Translated, it gives CASSPDWSYGYTF.

The V and J genes are TRBV6-1 and TRBJ2-7; D is tentatively TRBD1 or TRBD2 (5 bases each). V shed 5 bases and J shed 0 bases, with 17 bases lying between them. The CDR3 has 16 residues. CDR1 and CDR2 (germline): MNHNS, SASEGT. CDR3 in DNA: TGTGCCAGCAGTTACCTTGGGACCGACGTCTCCTACGAGCAGTACTTC. This encodes CASSYLGTDVSYEQYF.

Remarks on this clonotype: This may be a read error: a much more frequent sequence differs by one nucleotide. The conserved phenylalanine or tryptophan is not found at the CDR3 terminus, so this likely reflects a read error. The chain combines TRBV5-1 with TRBJ1-4; 7 nucleotides line up with TRBD1. The CDR3 length is 17 residues. The V gene end was trimmed by 4 bases and the J gene end by 8 bases; junction bases not matched to a gene: 17. From germline, CDR1 is SGHRS and CDR2 YFSETQ. The CDR3 loop is CASSPGTAAAFGEKLFI. CDR3 sequence (DNA): TGCGCCAGCAGCCCGGGGACAGCCGCGGCATTTGGAGAAAAACTGTTTATT.

The chain uses TRBV4-2 and TRBJ2-3, with a possible D match to TRBD2 (7 bases). The germline CDR1 and CDR2 sequences are LGHNA and YNFKEQ. This CDR3 comprises 18 residues. Trimming took 4 bases from V and 4 from J, leaving 24 bases between them. DNA for the CDR3: TGTGCCAGCAGCCCCCTTAGAGGGGGGGGGCATATTTCAGATACGCAGTATTTT. Encoded protein: CASSPLRGGGHISDTQYF.

This clonotype turned up a few times. The CDR3: CASSQDLVAGEGETQYF. For the CDR3, the DNA is TGTGCCAGCAGCCAAGATCTGGTAGCGGGGGAAGGGGAGACCCAGTACTTC. V and J are TRBV4-2 and TRBJ2-5, with 9 bases that match TRBD2. The CDR3 runs to 17 residues. From germline, CDR1 is LGHNA and CDR2 YNFKEQ. J lost 5 bases, V lost 0 bases, and 10 bases had no gene match.

This clonotype has a handful of counts. V usage is TRBV10-3 and J usage is TRBJ1-1, with TRBD1 matching over 9 bases. Unmatched junction bases numbered 5, after V lost 7 bases and J lost 5 bases. CDR1 ENHRY and CDR2 SYGVKD come from the germline V gene. There are 13 residues in the CDR3. CDR3 amino acids: CAIIGQGRTEAFF. The CDR3 nucleotides are TGTGCCATCATTGGACAGGGGAGAACTGAAGCTTTCTTT.

This clonotype was counted many times. The V gene is TRBV3-1, the J gene TRBJ1-6; tentatively, D is TRBD1 (6 bases). With 4 bases removed from V and 10 bases from J, the gap between germline ends came to 14 bases. The CDR3 is made up of 14 amino acids. Per the germline V gene, CDR1 is LGHDT and CDR2 is YNNKEL (reference sequence). The CDR3 DNA reads as TGTGCCAGCAGCCCAATGGGGGGGCGGTCACCCCTCCACTTT. Its translation is CASSPMGGRSPLHF.

This clonotype was counted a few times. J is TRBJ2-3 and V is TRBV11-3; D gene uncertain. Between the trimmed V and J ends, which lost 4 bases and 7 bases, there was a span of 18 bases. The CDR3 length is 15 residues. Germline lookup yields CDR1 SGHNT and CDR2 YENEEA. The CDR3 DNA sequence: TGTGCCAGCAGCTCCTTCGAGGACCCCCCGTATACGCAGTATTTT. This codes for CASSSFEDPPYTQYF. Filled out from reference TRBV11-3 and TRBJ2-3, the complete variable domain reads EAGVVQSPRYKIIEKKQPVAFWCNPISGHNTLYWYLQNLGQGPELLIRYENEEAVDDSQLPKDRFSAERLKGVDSTLKIQPAELGDSAVYLCASSSFEDPPYTQYFGPGTRLTVL.

The chain combines TRBV6-2 or TRBV6-3 with TRBJ2-7; 8 bases match TRBD1. Germline V gene data show CDR1 as MNHEY and CDR2 as SVGEGT. V gave up 8 bases and J gave up 3 bases; unmatched junction bases: 6. The CDR3 is 13 amino acids. CDR3 sequence: CASGDRGRYEQYF. The CDR3 DNA follows: TGTGCCAGCGGTGACAGGGGACGCTACGAGCAGTACTTC.

This clonotype was detected ten times or more. The chain couples TRBV18 to TRBJ2-1; TRBD2 aligns across 10 bases. The CDR3 runs 15 residues. The V gene end was trimmed by 4 bases and the J gene end by 5 bases; junction bases not matched to a gene: 5. Per the germline V gene, CDR1 is KGHSH and CDR2 is LQKENI. The CDR3 bases are TGTGCCAGCTCACTTACTAGCGGGGTCCACAATGAGCAGTTCTTC. Translation: CASSLTSGVHNEQFF. The full variable domain, completed using reference TRBV18 and TRBJ2-1, is NAGVMQNPRHLVRRRGQEARLRCSPMKGHSHVYWYRQLPEEGLKFMVYLQKENIIDESGMPKERFSAEFPKEGPSILRIQQVVRGDSAAYFCASSLTSGVHNEQFFGPGTRLTVL.

This chain links TRBV20-1 with TRBJ1-3, with a weak D call TRBD1 (5 bases). Trimming pared 5 bases from V and 0 bases from J, leaving 11 bases between. Germline CDR1 DFQATT, CDR2 SNEGSKA (reference sequence). The CDR3 is 14 amino acids. The CDR3, as DNA: TGCAGTGCTCCGGACACGAACTCTGGAAACACCATATATTTT. It codes for CSAPDTNSGNTIYF.